This T cell receptor (beta chain) was found in a study of CD8 T cells in ankylosing spondylitis. Study-level points and caveats: With a CD8+ phenotype, disease-linked clones were relatively rare in peripheral blood.

CDR1 and CDR2 (germline): LGHDT, YNNKEL (reference sequence). This CDR3 comprises 15 residues. Each CDR3 protein is one row after TCRdb ran MiXCR on the 5' RACE reads. This sample has about 360,000 distinct CDR3 sequences; more than 20% occur once, and the top ten carry around 13%. With regard to this clonotype: Its antigen is undetermined. At one end, the junction sequence differs from germline, possibly due to a read error.

The sequence came from a male donor with ankylosing spondylitis or in good health (not recorded which). Sequenced material: blood, either unsorted or a sorted T cell fraction (not recorded which). This chain connects TRBV3-1 to TRBJ2-2; TRBD2 is a possible D gene (5 bases). CDR3 nucleotide sequence: TGTGCCAGCTGCCAAGACCCCGGGGTATCCGGGGAGCTGTTTTTT. It translates to CASCQDPGVSGELFF.